This TCR beta chain was identified during a study of blood T cell repertoires in COVID-19. For the study at large: Sources were T cells, B-cell-depleted T cells, or PBMCs; the material itself was cDNA or gDNA.

Per germline, CDR1 GTSNPN and CDR2 SVGIG (reference sequence). The CDR3 spans 13 residues. Trimming shortened V by 5 bases and J by 0 bases, and 11 bases separated the two germline ends. Per the study methods: For nucleated cells, counts were estimated from reference gene primer amplification. The protocol was immunoSEQ multiplex PCR, while the TCRdb copy is restricted to in-frame clones and leaves out a portion. V, J and clone size are those of that table, while D and trimming were read from the DNA. Seen here are about 140,000 clones, about 80% observed once, and the top ten hold 4%. The material sequenced was peripheral blood. This sequence originates from a woman between 55 and 75 years old with acute or convalescent COVID-19. The chain is built from TRBV30 and TRBJ2-7, with a weak D call TRBD1 (6 bases). DNA of the CDR3: TGTGCCTGGGGCCAGGGGAGCTCCTACGAGCAGTACTTC. Translated: CAWGQGSSYEQYF.